This entry is about one T cell receptor beta chain. Its specificity is unknown. Peripheral blood was drawn, about 10 milliliters per donor. A second about 7 to 11 cycle PCR used barcoded and J-beta primers. TCRdb reprocessed the 5' RACE reads with MiXCR, giving one entry per CDR3 protein. Among about 640,000 distinct CDR3 sequences, 58% were seen once, and the ten largest hold approximately 37%. The data belong to a study of blood T cells in healthy people across ages. Notes on the study in general: Greater diversity and more naive CD4+ cells were seen in long-lived donors than in aged donors.

Germline V gives CDR1 SQVTM, CDR2 ANQGSEA. V dropped 2 bases and J dropped 7; count of bases not matched to a gene: 3. This CDR3 has 13 amino acids. The sample taken for sequencing was blood. The V and J genes are TRBV29-1 and TRBJ2-1, with TRBD1 matching over 9 bases. The sequence came from a man between 60 and 75 years old in good health. The CDR3 bases are TGCAGCGTTGAATCGACAGGGGGTAATGAGCAGTTCTTC. This gives the protein CSVESTGGNEQFF.